The TCR beta chain under discussion was sequenced for a study of cytomegalovirus exposure and HLA in healthy donors. Study conclusions and caveats: Compared with the roughly 670-donor mean, an Asian-associated ancestry cluster reportedly had fewer N-insertions, according to a later analysis.

Remarks on this clone: Its target is not known.

The V segment lost 9 bases and the J segment 0 bases; nucleotides outside the gene matches: 8. The CDR3 totals 16 residues. Germline V gives CDR1 MNHEY, CDR2 SMNVEV (reference sequence). The PCR had 60 Vbeta and 13 Jbeta primers. The assay was immunoSEQ multiplex PCR, and TCRdb's table has in-frame clones only and misses some. The table lists 90,000 or so clones, approximately 71% of them singletons. This TCR was sampled from a man over 45 in good health and CMV-seronegative. Sequencing used PBMCs. The chain recombines TRBV27 with TRBJ2-5, with 12 bases fitting TRBD2. CDR3 sequence (DNA): TGTGCCAGACTCCCGCGGACTAGCGGGGACCAAGAGACCCAGTACTTC. This encodes CARLPRTSGDQETQYF.